The 10 T cell receptor beta chains given below trace back to one sample, sequenced in a study of blood T cell repertoires in COVID-19. Using immunoSEQ multiplex PCR, the repertoire was profiled, and TCRdb retains in-frame clones only, with some absent. This sample has roughly 79,000 clones; about 83% occur once, and the top ten carry 3.5%. Sequencing was carried out using peripheral blood. Receptors were obtained from a man in his forties or fifties with acute or convalescent COVID-19.

The chain combines TRBV28 with TRBJ1-5; 10 nucleotides line up with TRBD1. The junction had 8 bases not matched to a gene; V was cut back by 7 bases and J by 5 bases. The CDR3 extends over 15 amino acids. The germline gives CDR1 MDHEN, CDR2 SYDVKM. In DNA, the CDR3 is TGTGCCAGCAAAACACCGGGACAGGGGTATCAGCCCCAGCATTTT. Translated, it gives CASKTPGQGYQPQHF.

The chain couples TRBV3-1 (or the pseudogene TRBV3-2) to TRBJ2-5; a possible D gene is TRBD2 (5 bases). The CDR3 contains 16 residues. Trimming removed 4 bases from V and 4 bases from J, with 19 bases in between. CDR1 LGHDT and CDR2 YNNKEL come from the germline V gene (reference sequence). The CDR3 DNA is TGTGCCAGCAGCCCCCGAAGGACTTCCCTCGGAGAGACCCAGTACTTC. It encodes CASSPRRTSLGETQYF.

A word on this clone: The junction and the germline gene differ at one end; a read error may be behind it. This chain connects TRBV7-9 to TRBJ2-7, with 8 positions matching TRBD1. Germline V gene sequence: CDR1 SEHNR, CDR2 FQNEAQ (reference sequence). The CDR3 runs to 17 residues. Written as DNA, the CDR3 is TGTGCAAGCAGGGAAGGGGGACAGGATCTTGGGGCCTACGAGCAGTACTTC. Protein: CASREGGQDLGAYEQYF.

The gene calls are TRBV10-2 and TRBJ1-2; 8 bases align to TRBD1. CDR1 and CDR2 (germline): WSHSY, SAAADI. This CDR3 comprises 15 residues. With V trimmed by 9 bases and J by 6 bases, 15 bases remained unmatched. CDR3 region: CASSDQGARFNGYTF. CDR3 DNA sequence: TGCGCCAGTTCAGACCAGGGGGCGCGGTTCAATGGCTACACCTTC.

This clone came up once. The chain has TRBV6-4 and TRBJ1-1, with D possibly being TRBD1 (6 bases). In germline, CDR1 is MRHNA, CDR2 SNTAGT. The CDR3 runs to 14 residues. The V gene lost 6 bases and the J gene lost 3 bases, with 14 bases spanning the gap. The CDR3 sequence is CASRQGWLDTEAFF. As DNA, the CDR3 is TGTGCCAGCAGACAGGGTTGGTTGGACACTGAAGCTTTCTTT.

The V call is TRBV5-6, the J call TRBJ2-5; D ambiguous. Germline V gene lookup returns CDR1 SGHDT and CDR2 YYEEEE. V was clipped by 4 bases and J by 0 bases, with 7 bases between them. This CDR3 has 13 residues. CDR3 coding DNA: TGTGCCAGCAGCCTCTACCACCAAGAGACCCAGTACTTC. This codes for CASSLYHQETQYF.

V usage is TRBV7-2 and J usage is TRBJ2-1, with 11 bases lining up with TRBD2. This CDR3 has 18 amino acids. J lost 1 base, V lost 5 bases, and 10 bases had no gene match. In germline, CDR1 is SGHTA, CDR2 FQGNSA. The CDR3 DNA reads as TGTGCCAGCAGCCCGGACGTAGCGGGGGGGATTTCCTACAATGAGCAGTTCTTC. Amino acids: CASSPDVAGGISYNEQFF.

This rearrangement joins TRBV5-4 to TRBJ1-5, with 7 bases lining up with TRBD1. The CDR3 is 14 amino acids. Germline V gives CDR1 SGHNT, CDR2 YYREEE (reference sequence). The ends lost 4 bases at V and 3 bases at J; junction bases unmatched: 4. DNA of the CDR3: TGTGCCAGCAGCCTACAGGGGAACAATCAGCCCCAGCATTTT. Its translation: CASSLQGNNQPQHF.

The chain has TRBV3-1 (or the pseudogene TRBV3-2) and TRBJ2-1; D gene unclear. The V end lost 5 bases, the J end lost 0 bases, and 8 bases lay between the germline ends. The CDR3 totals 14 residues. Germline V gene sequence: CDR1 LGHDT, CDR2 YNNKEL (reference sequence). The CDR3 sequence is CASSNRNSYNEQFF. The CDR3 DNA follows: TGTGCCAGCAGCAATAGAAACTCCTACAATGAGCAGTTCTTC.

This chain uses TRBV7-8 with TRBJ2-7; 10 positions match TRBD2. Germline trimming cut 5 bases from V and 1 base from J; bases unmatched to any gene: 5. CDR3 length: 15 residues. The germline CDR1 and CDR2 sequences are SGHVS and FQNEAQ. The CDR3 sequence is CASSPRTSGSYEQYF. CDR3 sequence (DNA): TGTGCCAGCAGCCCTCGGACTAGCGGTTCCTACGAGCAGTACTTC.